Listed below are T cell receptor beta chains from one sample, sequenced in a study of T cell repertoires in cytomegalovirus infection. TCRdb reprocessed the reads with MiXCR, giving one entry per CDR3 protein. The sample lists roughly 730,000 distinct CDR3 sequences, around 31% occurring once. Their recognized antigens are unknown. This sample comprised cultured PBMCs, obtained from culture after CMV antigen stimulation. The receptors derive from a human donor in good health (CMV status not recorded). Some clones in this sample may be carry-over from other donors' samples. The CDR3 runs from the conserved cysteine through the conserved F or W. Fields, in order: clone size, CDR3 length, V gene, D gene, J gene, CDR3 protein, CDR3 DNA. A D gene is named only where the DNA matches it firmly. Clone size, where shown, is once, few, many, or a class for clones that have expanded.

clone size: .
CDR3 length: 15
V gene: TRBV20-1
D gene: TRBD2
J gene: TRBJ2-1
CDR3 protein: CSAPKPASGENEQFF
CDR3 DNA: TGCAGTGCTCCAAAACCCGCTAGCGGGGAGAATGAGCAGTTCTTC

clone size: .
CDR3 length: 14
V gene: TRBV12-5
D gene: TRBD2
J gene: TRBJ2-3
CDR3 protein: CASGLELAADTQYF
CDR3 DNA: TGTGCTAGTGGTTTGGAACTAGCGGCAGATACGCAGTATTTT

clone size: many
CDR3 length: 14
V gene: TRBV7-2
D gene: TRBD2
J gene: TRBJ2-1
CDR3 protein: CASSRAGYYNEQFF
CDR3 DNA: TGTGCCAGCAGCCGAGCGGGGTACTACAATGAGCAGTTCTTC

clone size: .
CDR3 length: 15
V gene: TRBV20-1
D gene: .
J gene: TRBJ1-3
CDR3 protein: CSAAGWGSRRNTIYF
CDR3 DNA: TGCAGTGCTGCGGGCTGGGGTAGTCGCCGAAACACCATATATTTT

clone size: once
CDR3 length: 14
V gene: TRBV6-6
D gene: .
J gene: TRBJ1-4
CDR3 protein: CASRSGGSKEKLFF
CDR3 DNA: TGTGCCAGCAGATCGGGGGGGTCGAAGGAAAAACTGTTTTTT

clone size: .
CDR3 length: 11
V gene: TRBV6-5
D gene: .
J gene: TRBJ1-4
CDR3 protein: CASSYKGKLFF
CDR3 DNA: TGTGCCAGCAGTTACAAGGGAAAACTGTTTTTT

clone size: .
CDR3 length: 15
V gene: TRBV18
D gene: TRBD1
J gene: TRBJ1-3
CDR3 protein: CASSPRSRGTDTIYF
CDR3 DNA: TGTGCCAGCTCACCAAGATCCAGGGGGACAGACACCATATATTTT

clone size: .
CDR3 length: 15
V gene: TRBV7-6
D gene: TRBD1
J gene: TRBJ1-2
CDR3 protein: CASSPGWTGFYGYTF
CDR3 DNA: TGTGCCAGCAGCCCGGGATGGACAGGCTTTTATGGCTACACCTTC

clone size: .
CDR3 length: 14
V gene: TRBV9
D gene: .
J gene: TRBJ1-1
CDR3 protein: CASSVGGAIREAFF
CDR3 DNA: TGTGCCAGCAGCGTAGGGGGTGCCATTCGCGAAGCTTTCTTT

clone size: .
CDR3 length: 15
V gene: TRBV7-9
D gene: .
J gene: TRBJ2-7
CDR3 protein: CASSLGSGAFYEQYF
CDR3 DNA: TGTGCCAGCAGCTTAGGCAGCGGAGCCTTCTACGAGCAGTACTTC

clone size: many
CDR3 length: 12
V gene: TRBV12-3/TRBV12-4
D gene: .
J gene: TRBJ2-3
CDR3 protein: CASSFVTDTQYF
CDR3 DNA: TGTGCCAGCAGTTTCGTCACAGATACGCAGTATTTT

clone size: once
CDR3 length: 15
V gene: TRBV4-1
D gene: .
J gene: TRBJ2-1
CDR3 protein: CASSQGAPTYNEQFF
CDR3 DNA: TGCGCCAGCAGCCAAGGGGCTCCCACTTACAATGAGCAGTTCTTC

clone size: .
CDR3 length: 15
V gene: TRBV6-1
D gene: .
J gene: TRBJ2-7
CDR3 protein: CASSELGTIPSEQYF
CDR3 DNA: TGTGCCAGCAGTGAACTGGGCACCATCCCGAGCGAGCAGTACTTC

clone size: few
CDR3 length: 15
V gene: TRBV28
D gene: TRBD1
J gene: TRBJ1-2
CDR3 protein: CASSNWTGWDYGYTF
CDR3 DNA: TGTGCCAGCAGCAATTGGACAGGGTGGGACTATGGCTACACCTTC

clone size: .
CDR3 length: 15
V gene: TRBV12-3/TRBV12-4
D gene: TRBD1
J gene: TRBJ1-2
CDR3 protein: CASSLGDREAGGYTF
CDR3 DNA: TGTGCCAGCAGTTTAGGGGACAGGGAAGCTGGTGGCTACACCTTC

clone size: many
CDR3 length: 14
V gene: TRBV7-2
D gene: .
J gene: TRBJ1-3
CDR3 protein: CASSLSWDGNTIYF
CDR3 DNA: TGTGCCAGCAGCTTATCGTGGGATGGAAACACCATATATTTT

clone size: .
CDR3 length: 19
V gene: TRBV6-5
D gene: .
J gene: TRBJ1-3
CDR3 protein: CASSPYVRRLPLSGNTIYF
CDR3 DNA: TGTGCCAGCAGTCCCTACGTCAGGAGACTTCCACTCTCTGGAAACACCATATATTTT

clone size: once
CDR3 length: 13
V gene: TRBV19
D gene: .
J gene: TRBJ1-5
CDR3 protein: CASSIQPDQPQHF
CDR3 DNA: TGTGCCAGTAGTATTCAACCTGATCAGCCCCAGCATTTT

clone size: .
CDR3 length: 13
V gene: TRBV2
D gene: .
J gene: TRBJ2-2
CDR3 protein: CASSIEVSGELFF
CDR3 DNA: TGTGCCAGCAGCATAGAGGTCTCCGGGGAGCTGTTTTTT

clone size: many
CDR3 length: 16
V gene: TRBV7-9
D gene: TRBD1
J gene: TRBJ1-2
CDR3 protein: CASSLTGGFLNYGYTF
CDR3 DNA: TGTGCCAGCAGCTTGACAGGGGGGTTCCTTAACTATGGCTACACCTTC

clone size: .
CDR3 length: 13
V gene: TRBV27
D gene: .
J gene: TRBJ1-1
CDR3 protein: CASKGRLNTEAFF
CDR3 DNA: TGTGCCAGCAAAGGCAGGTTGAACACTGAAGCTTTCTTT

clone size: few
CDR3 length: 16
V gene: TRBV10-3
D gene: TRBD2
J gene: TRBJ2-1
CDR3 protein: CAISGTSGGAPNEQFF
CDR3 DNA: TGTGCCATCAGCGGGACTAGCGGGGGGGCCCCAAATGAGCAGTTCTTC

clone size: .
CDR3 length: 14
V gene: TRBV11-2
D gene: TRBD1
J gene: TRBJ2-7
CDR3 protein: CASSSGQEPFEQYF
CDR3 DNA: TGTGCCAGCAGCTCTGGACAGGAACCTTTTGAGCAGTACTTC

clone size: once
CDR3 length: 14
V gene: TRBV7-2
D gene: .
J gene: TRBJ1-4
CDR3 protein: CASSLSRANEKLFF
CDR3 DNA: TGTGCCAGCAGCCTAAGTAGGGCTAATGAAAAACTGTTTTTT

clone size: .
CDR3 length: 15
V gene: TRBV7-2
D gene: TRBD2
J gene: TRBJ2-1
CDR3 protein: CASSLGPGGGGEQFF
CDR3 DNA: TGTGCCAGCAGCTTAGGTCCGGGGGGGGGAGGTGAGCAGTTCTTC

clone size: .
CDR3 length: 16
V gene: TRBV12-3/TRBV12-4
D gene: .
J gene: TRBJ1-5
CDR3 protein: CASSLGVLYSNQPQHF
CDR3 DNA: TGTGCCAGCAGTTTAGGTGTCCTGTATAGCAATCAGCCCCAGCATTTT

clone size: once
CDR3 length: 13
V gene: TRBV28
D gene: .
J gene: TRBJ2-7
CDR3 protein: CASNRHGTYEQYF
CDR3 DNA: TGTGCCAGCAATCGCCATGGGACCTACGAGCAGTACTTC

clone size: .
CDR3 length: 13
V gene: TRBV5-4
D gene: .
J gene: TRBJ1-2
CDR3 protein: CASSLVAVSGYTF
CDR3 DNA: TGTGCCAGCAGCTTGGTCGCAGTGAGCGGCTACACCTTC

clone size: many
CDR3 length: 15
V gene: TRBV7-8
D gene: TRBD2
J gene: TRBJ2-5
CDR3 protein: CASSLVKGGLETQYF
CDR3 DNA: TGTGCCAGCAGCTTAGTTAAGGGAGGGCTCGAGACCCAGTACTTC

clone size: .
CDR3 length: 17
V gene: TRBV11-2
D gene: TRBD2
J gene: TRBJ2-7
CDR3 protein: CASSLAYRTSESYEQYF
CDR3 DNA: TGTGCCAGCAGCTTAGCCTATCGGACTAGCGAGTCCTACGAGCAGTACTTC

clone size: .
CDR3 length: 15
V gene: TRBV14
D gene: .
J gene: TRBJ1-1
CDR3 protein: CASSRLSSQPGVAFF
CDR3 DNA: TGTGCCAGCAGCCGGCTCTCGAGTCAGCCCGGTGTAGCTTTCTTT

clone size: .
CDR3 length: 16
V gene: TRBV18
D gene: TRBD1
J gene: TRBJ2-1
CDR3 protein: CASSPGTVNLANEQFF
CDR3 DNA: TGTGCCAGCTCGCCAGGGACAGTTAATTTAGCAAATGAGCAGTTCTTC

clone size: .
CDR3 length: 13
V gene: TRBV20-1
D gene: .
J gene: TRBJ1-1
CDR3 protein: CSAEQGGNTEAFF
CDR3 DNA: TGCAGTGCTGAACAGGGTGGGAACACTGAAGCTTTCTTT

clone size: many
CDR3 length: 14
V gene: TRBV7-2
D gene: .
J gene: TRBJ2-3
CDR3 protein: CASSLFRSTDTQYF
CDR3 DNA: TGTGCCAGCAGCTTATTTCGGAGCACAGATACGCAGTATTTT

clone size: .
CDR3 length: 14
V gene: TRBV7-9
D gene: .
J gene: TRBJ1-2
CDR3 protein: CASSTLSLNYGYTF
CDR3 DNA: TGTGCCAGCAGCACCTTGTCCTTGAACTATGGCTACACCTTC

clone size: .
CDR3 length: 13
V gene: TRBV28
D gene: TRBD1
J gene: TRBJ2-5
CDR3 protein: CASRPQGAETQYF
CDR3 DNA: TGTGCCAGCAGGCCTCAGGGGGCAGAGACCCAGTACTTC

clone size: few
CDR3 length: 15
V gene: TRBV12-3/TRBV12-4
D gene: .
J gene: TRBJ2-3
CDR3 protein: CASRARLGGTDTQYF
CDR3 DNA: TGTGCCAGCAGGGCCCGGCTCGGCGGGACAGATACGCAGTATTTT

clone size: .
CDR3 length: 14
V gene: TRBV10-3
D gene: TRBD1
J gene: TRBJ1-1
CDR3 protein: CAISRTGENTEAFF
CDR3 DNA: TGTGCCATCAGTAGGACAGGGGAAAACACTGAAGCTTTCTTT

clone size: .
CDR3 length: 15
V gene: TRBV3-1
D gene: TRBD2
J gene: TRBJ2-1
CDR3 protein: CASSRLAALYNEQFF
CDR3 DNA: TGTGCCAGCAGCCGACTAGCGGCCCTCTACAATGAGCAGTTCTTC

clone size: few
CDR3 length: 14
V gene: TRBV19
D gene: .
J gene: TRBJ2-5
CDR3 protein: CASSRARYQETQYF
CDR3 DNA: TGTGCCAGTAGTCGGGCTCGGTACCAAGAGACCCAGTACTTC

clone size: few
CDR3 length: 15
V gene: TRBV4-3
D gene: TRBD2
J gene: TRBJ2-7
CDR3 protein: CASSQDRGLGHEQYF
CDR3 DNA: TGCGCCAGCAGCCAAGATCGAGGACTAGGACACGAGCAGTACTTC

clone size: few
CDR3 length: 13
V gene: TRBV6-5
D gene: TRBD2
J gene: TRBJ2-7
CDR3 protein: CASRGTSSYEQYF
CDR3 DNA: TGTGCCAGCCGTGGGACTAGTAGCTACGAGCAGTACTTC

clone size: .
CDR3 length: 17
V gene: TRBV2
D gene: TRBD2
J gene: TRBJ2-1
CDR3 protein: CASSEALAGESYNEQFF
CDR3 DNA: TGTGCCAGCAGTGAAGCCCTGGCGGGAGAGTCCTACAATGAGCAGTTCTTC

clone size: .
CDR3 length: 15
V gene: TRBV7-6
D gene: TRBD1
J gene: TRBJ2-7
CDR3 protein: CASSSTSRDRREQYF
CDR3 DNA: TGTGCCAGCAGCTCCACGTCCCGGGACAGGCGCGAGCAGTACTTC

clone size: .
CDR3 length: 15
V gene: TRBV19
D gene: .
J gene: TRBJ1-6
CDR3 protein: CASSINGGGNSPLHF
CDR3 DNA: TGTGCCAGTAGTATAAACGGTGGAGGTAATTCACCCCTCCACTTT